Listed below are T cell receptor beta chains from one sample, sequenced in a study of blood T cell repertoires in COVID-19. The data were produced by immunoSEQ multiplex PCR, yet TCRdb's version contains in-frame clones alone and is incomplete. The table records under 130,000 clones, roughly 85% of them present only once. Sequencing used peripheral blood. These receptors were obtained from a woman of 80 years or more with acute or convalescent COVID-19. Both conserved end residues are part of each CDR3. Each record gives: CDR3 DNA, CDR3 protein, V gene, clone size, J gene, D gene. The D gene is left open where the match is weak. Size is stated for part of the rows, as once, few or many counts, or as a class when the clone is expanded.

TGTGCCATCAGTGACGCAGGGGCGGGAGAACGGGAGCAGTTCTTC | CAISDAGAGEREQFF | TRBV10-3 | - | TRBJ2-1 | -
TGCGCCAGCAGCTTGGGGCAGGGAACCGGCGAGCAGTACTTC | CASSLGQGTGEQYF | TRBV5-1 | - | TRBJ2-7 | -
TGTGCCAGCAGTGACTCGACTAGCGCAGATACGCAGTATTTT | CASSDSTSADTQYF | TRBV2 | - | TRBJ2-3 | TRBD2
TGTGCCAGCAGCTTAGCCGGGGGGATAGGACCTAACTATGGCTACACCTTC | CASSLAGGIGPNYGYTF | TRBV7-2 | - | TRBJ1-2 | -
TGTGCCAGCAGCTTGCAGCGGAGGGACTACAATGAGCAGTTCTTC | CASSLQRRDYNEQFF | TRBV7-2 | - | TRBJ2-1 | -
TGCAGCGTTGTCGGGGGGGCTGGTGTCGATGAGCAGTTCTTC | CSVVGGAGVDEQFF | TRBV29-1 | - | TRBJ2-1 | TRBD2
TGTGCCATCAGTGTAACAGGGGACACCGGGGAGCTGTTTTTT | CAISVTGDTGELFF | TRBV10-3 | - | TRBJ2-2 | TRBD1
TGTGCCAGCAGTTCCAGGGGAAGAGACTATGGCTACACCTTC | CASSSRGRDYGYTF | TRBV7-9 | - | TRBJ1-2 | -
TGTGCCAGCAGCCAACAAGGGGGCTTCGGGGAGCTGTTTTTT | CASSQQGGFGELFF | TRBV3-1/TRBV3-2 | - | TRBJ2-2 | TRBD1
TGCAGCGTGGCTCAAGGGGATAGAAATTCACCCCTCCACTTT | CSVAQGDRNSPLHF | TRBV29-1 | - | TRBJ1-6 | -
TGTGCCAGCAGTTCCGCCGGGACTAGCGGTTGGAGTGAGCAGTTCTTC | CASSSAGTSGWSEQFF | TRBV28 | few | TRBJ2-1 | TRBD2
TGTGCCAGTAACCACAGGGATAGCAATCAGCCCCAGCATTTT | CASNHRDSNQPQHF | TRBV19 | medium-sized | TRBJ1-5 | -
TGTGCCAGCAGTTCTGGGCCTATTTTGGATGGCTACACCTTC | CASSSGPILDGYTF | TRBV6-5 | - | TRBJ1-2 | -
TGTGCCAGCAAGAGACAGATCAATCAGCCCCAGCATTTT | CASKRQINQPQHF | TRBV6-5 | - | TRBJ1-5 | -
TGTGCCAGCAGCTTGAAAACTAGCTCCTACAATGAGCAGTTCTTC | CASSLKTSSYNEQFF | TRBV5-4 | - | TRBJ2-1 | -
TGTGCCAGCAGCGACGCCCGGTCAGGGGGTGGCTACACCTTC | CASSDARSGGGYTF | TRBV7-9 | - | TRBJ1-2 | TRBD1
TGTGCCAGCAGCCGATGGACTAGCGCCGCTGGGGAGCTGTTTTTT | CASSRWTSAAGELFF | TRBV27 | - | TRBJ2-2 | TRBD2
TGTGCTAGTGGTTCGACTATCGGCCCCGCGAATTCACCCCTCCACTTT | CASGSTIGPANSPLHF | TRBV12-5 | - | TRBJ1-6 | -
TGTGCCATCCATGGGCAGAAAAGGCAGCCCCAGCATTTT | CAIHGQKRQPQHF | TRBV28 | - | TRBJ1-5 | -
TGTGCCAGCAGCCCCCGGTCGGGGCTAGCGGGCAATGAGCAGTTCTTC | CASSPRSGLAGNEQFF | TRBV3-1/TRBV3-2 | - | TRBJ2-1 | TRBD2
TGTGCCAGCAGCTTGGAGACAGGGACGCTCAATTCACCCCTCCACTTT | CASSLETGTLNSPLHF | TRBV5-5 | - | TRBJ1-6 | TRBD1
TGTGCCAGCTCACCAAGGGAGGCTCGACGAGATACGCAGTATTTT | CASSPREARRDTQYF | TRBV18 | - | TRBJ2-3 | -
TGCGCCAGCAGCCAAGGACTAGCGGGAGGAGTCGGGGAGCTGTTTTTT | CASSQGLAGGVGELFF | TRBV4-1 | - | TRBJ2-2 | TRBD2
TGTGCCAGCAGCCAGGGGTCCGGGGAGCTGTTTTTT | CASSQGSGELFF | TRBV6-5 | - | TRBJ2-2 | -
TGTGCCAGCAGGGGACAGGGGGGGTACAATGAGCAGTTCTTC | CASRGQGGYNEQFF | TRBV27 | few | TRBJ2-1 | TRBD1
TGTGCCAGCAGTGTAAGAGGGGACAGGGGGAACTATGGCTACACCTTC | CASSVRGDRGNYGYTF | TRBV2 | few | TRBJ1-2 | TRBD1
TGTGCCAGCTCCCCTAGTGACAGCATGAACACTGAAGCTTTCTTT | CASSPSDSMNTEAFF | TRBV18 | - | TRBJ1-1 | -
TGCGCCAGCAGCCAAGGACAGGGGACCTATGCAGATACGCAGTATTTT | CASSQGQGTYADTQYF | TRBV4-3 | - | TRBJ2-3 | TRBD1
TGTGCCAGCTCACCAACAAACAACTATGGCTACACCTTC | CASSPTNNYGYTF | TRBV18 | - | TRBJ1-2 | -
TGCGCCAGCAGCTTAGGGACAGCTAGCACAGATACGCAGTATTTT | CASSLGTASTDTQYF | TRBV5-1 | - | TRBJ2-3 | TRBD1
TGTGCCAGCAGTCCTGGACAGCCCAATTCACCCCTCCACTTT | CASSPGQPNSPLHF | TRBV27 | - | TRBJ1-6 | -
TGTGCCAGCAGCTTTACCCCCGGGACAGAAGAGACCCAGTACTTC | CASSFTPGTEETQYF | TRBV7-2 | - | TRBJ2-5 | TRBD1
TGTGCCAGCTCACCCCTGGGGACAGGGGGAGGGATGAACACTGAAGCTTTCTTT | CASSPLGTGGGMNTEAFF | TRBV18 | - | TRBJ1-1 | TRBD1
TGTGCCAGCAGCCCACCCCGGGGAGGTTCACCCCTCCACTTT | CASSPPRGGSPLHF | TRBV7-9 | few | TRBJ1-6 | -
TGCAGCGTCAAATCCGGGACTAGCACCTACGAGCAGTACTTC | CSVKSGTSTYEQYF | TRBV29-1 | - | TRBJ2-7 | TRBD2
TGCGCCAGCAGCCAAGCTAGTTCCTACAATGAGCAGTTCTTC | CASSQASSYNEQFF | TRBV4-1 | - | TRBJ2-1 | -
TGTGCCAGCAGTTACCAGGGGGTGCAGGAAAAACTGTTTTTT | CASSYQGVQEKLFF | TRBV2 | - | TRBJ1-4 | TRBD1
TGCGCCAGCAGCCAGGCAGGGGGCGGGAACACCGGGGAGCTGTTTTTT | CASSQAGGGNTGELFF | TRBV4-3 | - | TRBJ2-2 | TRBD1
TGTGCCAGCAGCCGGGACAGGGACTATGGCTACACCTTC | CASSRDRDYGYTF | TRBV14 | - | TRBJ1-2 | TRBD1
TGTGCCAGTAGTATGTCCGGGGGCTATGGCTACACCTTC | CASSMSGGYGYTF | TRBV19 | - | TRBJ1-2 | -
TGTGCCAGTAGTGGCCGGGACTCAAGGTTCACCGGGGAGCTGTTTTTT | CASSGRDSRFTGELFF | TRBV19 | - | TRBJ2-2 | -
TGCAGCGCCGCCATGGGACAGGGGGGCTATGGCTACACCTTC | CSAAMGQGGYGYTF | TRBV29-1 | - | TRBJ1-2 | TRBD1
TGTGCCACCAGTGACCACCGACAGGCCTTGGGCTATGGCTACACCTTC | CATSDHRQALGYGYTF | TRBV24-1 | - | TRBJ1-2 | -
TGTGCCATCAGCGGACCCGGGACACAAGCTTTCTTT | CAISGPGTQAFF | TRBV10-3 | once | TRBJ1-1 | -
TGTGCCAGCAGCGTCGGGACAGTCGGCGGGGAGCTGTTTTTT | CASSVGTVGGELFF | TRBV9 | few | TRBJ2-2 | TRBD1
TGCGCCAGCAGCCAAGATAAGCCGGAAAAACTGTTTTTT | CASSQDKPEKLFF | TRBV4-1 | - | TRBJ1-4 | -
TGTGCCAGCAGCTTGGAGTACGGGACAGGTTACACCTTC | CASSLEYGTGYTF | TRBV7-9 | - | TRBJ1-2 | TRBD1
TGTGCCAGCAGCCAGGGACAGGGCAGTCCCCAGTACTTC | CASSQGQGSPQYF | TRBV3-1/TRBV3-2 | once | TRBJ2-5 | TRBD1
TGTGCCAGCAGCTCCAGACTAGCGGGATACAATGAGCAGTTCTTC | CASSSRLAGYNEQFF | TRBV11-2 | - | TRBJ2-1 | TRBD2
TGCGCCAGCAGCTTGTCCAGAGCGGGACAGGGGGCGAGAAATGAGCAGTTCTTC | CASSLSRAGQGARNEQFF | TRBV5-1 | - | TRBJ2-1 | TRBD1
TGTGCCAGTAGTAACCAAGCGACAGGGGATACTGAAGCTTTCTTT | CASSNQATGDTEAFF | TRBV19 | - | TRBJ1-1 | TRBD1
TGTGCCAGCAGCTTTGGGAGGAATTACAATGAGCAGTTCTTC | CASSFGRNYNEQFF | TRBV11-2 | - | TRBJ2-1 | -
TGTGCCAGCAGTGATGAGGGGGCGGGAGGATATGGCACAGATACGCAGTATTTT | CASSDEGAGGYGTDTQYF | TRBV2 | - | TRBJ2-3 | -
TGTGCCAGCACGGGACTAGCGGAAGAGACCCAGTACTTC | CASTGLAEETQYF | TRBV28 | - | TRBJ2-5 | TRBD2